Listed below are T cell receptor beta chains from one sample, sequenced in a study of blood T cell repertoires in COVID-19. Some clones are missing from TCRdb's copy, which holds only in-frame ones; the method was immunoSEQ multiplex PCR. The top ten clones hold less than 8.5% of a sample with over 150,000 clones, roughly 80% of them seen once. Material: PBMCs or T cells enriched from blood (not recorded which). The receptors stem from a man between 35 and 55 years old who had recovered from COVID-19. CDR3s include the opening cysteine and the closing phenylalanine or tryptophan. The order of the fields is V gene, D gene, clone size, J gene, CDR3 protein, CDR3 DNA. A D gene is named only where the DNA matches it firmly. Rows give clone size only sometimes, using once, few, many, or a class for an expanded clone.

>TRBV15|TRBD1|-|TRBJ1-1
CATSRGRGEAFF
TGTGCCACCAGCAGAGGCAGGGGGGAAGCTTTCTTT
>TRBV7-2|-|-|TRBJ2-5
CASSLFHGQSETQYF
TGTGCCAGCAGCCTCTTTCATGGACAGTCGGAGACCCAGTACTTC
>TRBV2|-|-|TRBJ1-6
CASTPRDTGTPLHF
TGTGCCAGCACCCCAAGGGACACCGGTACACCCCTCCACTTT
>TRBV29-1|TRBD1|few|TRBJ1-1
CSVESYRGLGEAFF
TGCAGCGTTGAGTCCTACAGGGGCCTCGGGGAAGCTTTCTTT
>TRBV7-9|-|-|TRBJ2-1
CASTPPVAAEKFF
TGTGCCAGCACCCCCCCCGTAGCCGCAGAGAAGTTCTTC
>TRBV19|TRBD1|-|TRBJ1-1
CASSTPATGKTEAFF
TGTGCCAGTAGTACCCCCGCGACAGGGAAAACTGAAGCTTTCTTT
>TRBV19|TRBD1|-|TRBJ1-2
CASSDRDRGYGYTF
TGTGCCAGTAGTGACCGGGACAGAGGCTATGGCTACACCTTC
>TRBV19|TRBD1|-|TRBJ2-5
CASSRRGHPPEETQYF
TGTGCCAGTAGCCGCAGGGGGCACCCCCCTGAAGAGACCCAGTACTTC
>TRBV4-3|TRBD1|-|TRBJ1-2
CASSQGQGAFYGYTF
TGCGCCAGCAGCCAAGGACAGGGCGCTTTCTATGGCTACACCTTC
>TRBV5-1|-|-|TRBJ2-7
CASIGPQGEQYF
TGCGCCAGCATAGGTCCTCAGGGCGAGCAGTACTTC
>TRBV4-1|TRBD1|-|TRBJ1-1
CASSQQGAIMNTEAFF
TGCGCCAGCAGCCAACAGGGGGCAATTATGAACACTGAAGCTTTCTTT
>TRBV4-1|TRBD2|-|TRBJ2-1
CASSHLAGTSTNEQFF
TGCGCCAGCAGCCACCTTGCCGGGACTAGTACCAATGAGCAGTTCTTC
>TRBV28|TRBD1|once|TRBJ1-4
CASTPGTGGPERANEKLFF
TGTGCCAGCACTCCCGGGACAGGGGGCCCAGAGCGTGCTAATGAAAAACTGTTTTTT
>TRBV6-5|-|-|TRBJ2-7
CASSYSIRGYEQYF
TGTGCCAGCAGTTACTCGATCAGGGGATACGAGCAGTACTTC
>TRBV19|-|-|TRBJ1-3
CASTRDSGNTIYF
TGTGCCAGTACCCGGGACTCTGGAAACACCATATATTTT
>TRBV19|-|-|TRBJ1-1
CASTLLQGSMNTEAFF
TGTGCCAGTACCCTTCTACAGGGTTCCATGAACACTGAAGCTTTCTTT
>TRBV28|TRBD1|-|TRBJ2-7
CASSLGTGEYEQYF
TGTGCCAGCAGTTTGGGGACAGGGGAGTACGAGCAGTACTTC
>TRBV9|-|-|TRBJ2-2
CASSASYSRGPGYRSGELFF
TGTGCCAGCAGCGCCTCATATTCAAGGGGCCCTGGGTATCGAAGCGGGGAGCTGTTTTTT
>TRBV2|TRBD1|once|TRBJ2-7
CASSVTGGTYEQYF
TGTGCCAGCAGTGTAACAGGGGGCACCTACGAGCAGTACTTC
>TRBV5-1|-|-|TRBJ2-5
CASSFYSPYGQETQYF
TGCGCCAGCAGCTTTTATAGCCCCTATGGCCAAGAGACCCAGTACTTC
>TRBV18|TRBD2|-|TRBJ2-7
CASSPGTGLASYEQYF
TGTGCCAGCTCACCAGGGACGGGACTAGCCTCCTACGAGCAGTACTTC
>TRBV6-5|-|-|TRBJ1-1
CASSKPTQPVTEAFF
TGTGCCAGCAGTAAACCGACTCAACCGGTCACTGAAGCTTTCTTT
>TRBV15|-|-|TRBJ1-4
CATSRSSEGSEKLFF
TGTGCCACCAGCAGATCGTCCGAGGGTAGCGAAAAACTGTTTTTT
>TRBV5-1|-|-|TRBJ2-2
CASSSRAHTGELFF
TGCGCCAGCAGCTCCAGGGCCCACACCGGGGAGCTGTTTTTT
>TRBV30|-|-|TRBJ1-5
CAWSPGNQPQHF
TGTGCCTGGTCTCCGGGCAATCAGCCCCAGCATTTT
>TRBV5-1|TRBD1|-|TRBJ2-7
CASSLSIPGQGISYEQYF
TGCGCCAGCAGCTTGTCGATCCCGGGACAGGGCATTTCCTACGAGCAGTACTTC
>TRBV19|-|-|TRBJ2-5
CASSIDGGDETQYF
TGTGCCAGTAGTATAGATGGAGGGGACGAGACCCAGTACTTC
>TRBV7-3|-|-|TRBJ2-7
CASSPAGLDEQYF
TGTGCCAGCAGCCCGGCAGGGCTCGACGAGCAGTACTTC
>TRBV12-3/TRBV12-4|-|few|TRBJ2-2
CASRRETGELFF
TGTGCCAGCAGACGGGAGACCGGGGAGCTGTTTTTT
>TRBV11-2|-|-|TRBJ2-1
CASSFHTRNEQFF
TGTGCCAGCAGCTTCCACACGAGGAATGAGCAGTTCTTC
>TRBV4-2|TRBD1|many|TRBJ1-1
CASSPALGTAVEAFF
TGTGCCAGCAGCCCCGCCCTTGGGACAGCCGTTGAAGCTTTCTTT